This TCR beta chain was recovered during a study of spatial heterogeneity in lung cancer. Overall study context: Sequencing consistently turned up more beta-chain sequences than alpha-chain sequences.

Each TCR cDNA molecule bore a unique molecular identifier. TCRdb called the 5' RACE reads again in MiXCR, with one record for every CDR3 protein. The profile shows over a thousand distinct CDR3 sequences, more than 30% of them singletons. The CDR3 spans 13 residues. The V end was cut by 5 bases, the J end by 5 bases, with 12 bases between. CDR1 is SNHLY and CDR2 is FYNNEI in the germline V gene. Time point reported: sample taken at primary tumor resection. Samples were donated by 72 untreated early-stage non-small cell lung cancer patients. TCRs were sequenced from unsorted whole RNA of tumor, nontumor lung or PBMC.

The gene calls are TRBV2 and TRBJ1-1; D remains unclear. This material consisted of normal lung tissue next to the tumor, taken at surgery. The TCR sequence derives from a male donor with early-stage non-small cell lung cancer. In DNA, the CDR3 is TGTGCCAGCAGTTGGACTTTGGGGACTGAAGCTTTCTTT. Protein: CASSWTLGTEAFF.